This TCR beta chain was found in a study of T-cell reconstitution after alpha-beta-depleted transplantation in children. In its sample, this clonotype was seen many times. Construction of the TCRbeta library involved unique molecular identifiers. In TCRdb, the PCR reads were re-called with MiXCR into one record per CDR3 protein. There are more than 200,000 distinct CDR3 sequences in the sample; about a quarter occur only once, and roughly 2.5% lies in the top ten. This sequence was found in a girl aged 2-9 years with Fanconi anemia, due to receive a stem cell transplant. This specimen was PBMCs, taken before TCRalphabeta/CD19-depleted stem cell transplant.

CDR3 sequence reads: CASSSVIQGYSYGYTF. The CDR3, as DNA: TGCGCCAGCAGCTCTGTGATCCAGGGGTACTCCTATGGCTACACCTTC. This chain links TRBV5-1 with TRBJ1-2; D perhaps matches TRBD1 (6 bases). CDR1 is SGHRS, CDR2 YFSETQ, per germline. The CDR3 loop spans 16 amino acids. Trimming took 3 bases from V and 4 from J, leaving 19 bases between them.